Presented here are 25 T cell receptor beta chains from one specimen sequenced in a study of blood T cells in healthy people across ages. A second PCR of 7 to 11 cycles used a sample-barcoded 5' primer and a J-beta primer mix. One entry per CDR3 protein results from TCRdb running MiXCR on the 5' RACE reads. The sample holds 1.5 million or so distinct CDR3 sequences, around 40% seen once. Sequencing used blood. These receptors came from a woman younger than 30 in good health.

This chain joins TRBV29-1 and TRBJ2-5, with 8 positions matching TRBD2. CDR3 size: 13 residues. Germline V gene lookup returns CDR1 SQVTM and CDR2 ANQGSEA. With V trimmed by 6 bases and J by 1 base, 4 bases remained unmatched. The CDR3 nucleotides are TGCAGCGTCCGGGGGGGGGCCCAAGAGACCCAGTACTTC. It yields the protein CSVRGGAQETQYF.

Remarks on this clonotype: The junction does not match germline at one end; this may be a read error. The chain joins TRBV6-5 to TRBJ2-4; D is unresolved. Looked up from germline, CDR1 is MNHEY and CDR2 is SVGAGI. The CDR3 runs to 11 residues. CDR3 amino acids: CASSFRNIRYF. The DNA of the CDR3 is TGTGCCAGCAGTTTCCGGAACATTCGGTACTTC.

This clonotype was seen only a few times. This sequence joins TRBV21-1 and TRBJ2-1; the table calls TRBD1, which could not be checked here. TRBV21-1 is deemed a pseudogene. CDR3 length: 18 residues. The CDR3 nucleotides are TGTGCCAGCAGCAACTACCGAGGGGGGGAGGAGGCCTACAATGAGCAGTTCTTC. It translates to CASSNYRGGEEAYNEQFF.

This chain uses TRBV29-1 with TRBJ1-5; D is perhaps TRBD1 (6 bases). Germline V gene data show CDR1 as SQVTM and CDR2 as ANQGSEA. The V end lost 3 bases, the J end lost 6 bases, and 9 bases lay between the germline ends. The CDR3 runs to 12 residues. CDR3 coding DNA: TGCAGCGTTGAGGCCAGGGGTCAGCCCCAGCATTTT. Protein: CSVEARGQPQHF.

The chain has TRBV25-1 and TRBJ2-5; TRBD2 aligns across 7 bases. The tail of the sequence fits TRBJ2-7 better, so the J call may be wrong. The CDR3 loop spans 14 amino acids. In germline, CDR1 is MGHDK, CDR2 SYGVNS. The CDR3 sequence: CASSEGGVLGEQYF. DNA of the CDR3: TGTGCCAGCAGTGAGGGGGGGGTTCTTGGCGAGCAGTACTTC.

The chain couples TRBV6-6 to TRBJ2-1; TRBD2 agrees at 9 bases. With 6 bases clipped from V and 8 bases from J, the junction kept 8 bases outside the gene matches. Per germline, CDR1 MNHNY and CDR2 SVGAGI (reference sequence). This CDR3 is built from 14 residues. The CDR3 DNA reads TGTGCCAGCAGCCAACTAGCGGGTAGAGATGAGCAGTTCTTC. Protein sequence: CASSQLAGRDEQFF.

This clonotype showed up just a few times. The J gene is TRBJ2-2, the V gene TRBV29-1, with TRBD1 matching 11 bases. V gave up 7 bases and J gave up 4 bases; unmatched junction bases: 5. In germline, CDR1 is SQVTM, CDR2 ANQGSEA. There are 14 residues in the CDR3. The CDR3 reads CSGGGQGGTGELFF. CDR3 bases: TGCAGCGGTGGGGGACAGGGGGGCACCGGGGAGCTGTTTTTT.

In its sample, this clonotype was seen once. A much larger clone lies a single base off, so this may be a read error. V gene TRBV28 combines with J gene TRBJ2-1; D is ambiguous. The V gene lost 2 bases and the J gene lost 8 bases, with 10 bases spanning the gap. CDR1 and CDR2 (germline): MDHEN, SYDVKM. The CDR3 sequence is 13 residues long. DNA for the CDR3: TGTGCCAGCAGTTTACCACCATACGATGAGCAGTTCTTC. This sequence encodes CASSLPPYDEQFF.

This clonotype appeared a few times. The chain joins TRBV7-2 to TRBJ1-5; D remains ambiguous. The CDR3 totals 14 residues. Trimming pared 7 bases from V and 7 bases from J, leaving 17 bases between. Germline lookup yields CDR1 SGHTA and CDR2 FQGNSA. CDR3 residues: CASTPDRSRQPQHF. For the CDR3, the DNA is TGTGCCAGCACCCCGGACCGGTCCCGACAGCCCCAGCATTTT.

This sequence joins TRBV29-1 and TRBJ2-7; 9 nucleotides line up with TRBD2. The CDR3 spans 12 residues. Looked up from germline, CDR1 is SQVTM and CDR2 is ANQGSEA. With 7 bases clipped from V and 3 bases from J, the junction kept 4 bases outside the gene matches. The CDR3 bases are TGCAGCGCCACGACTAGCGGCTACGAGCAGTACTTC. The encoded protein is CSATTSGYEQYF.

The rearrangement joins TRBV7-9 to TRBJ1-1; D gene unclear. The CDR3 sequence is 15 residues long. Trimming took 5 bases from V and 4 from J, leaving 17 bases between them. The germline gives CDR1 SEHNR, CDR2 FQNEAQ (reference sequence). The CDR3 protein is CASSGPPGIGTEAFF. Here the CDR3 DNA reads TGTGCCAGCAGCGGCCCCCCCGGGATTGGCACTGAAGCTTTCTTT.

V gene TRBV27 combines with J gene TRBJ2-1, with D uncertain. The CDR3 spans 15 residues. Trimming removed 2 bases from V and 4 bases from J, with 12 bases in between. The germline CDR1 and CDR2 sequences are MNHEY and SMNVEV (reference sequence). CDR3 region: CASSLRPAWYNEQFF. As DNA, the CDR3 is TGTGCCAGCAGTTTACGTCCCGCGTGGTACAATGAGCAGTTCTTC.

This clonotype appeared a few times. The chain recombines TRBV6-5 with TRBJ1-2, with D possibly TRBD1 on 6 matching bases. The CDR3 spans 14 residues. Deletions cut 6 bases from V and 4 bases from J, with 15 bases between. Germline V gene sequence: CDR1 MNHEY, CDR2 SVGAGI. The CDR3: CASRPQGAFYGYTF. In nucleotides, the CDR3 is TGTGCCAGCAGGCCACAGGGAGCTTTCTATGGCTACACCTTC.

About this clonotype itself: This clone may be a read error of a much larger clone one base away. V gene TRBV4-3 combines with J gene TRBJ2-1; the D call may be TRBD1 or TRBD2 (5 bases each). Germline loops: CDR1 LGHNA, CDR2 YSLEER. This CDR3 has 16 amino acids. The CDR3 protein is CASTRNRDVGHNEQLF. Here the CDR3 DNA reads TGCGCCAGCACCAGAAACCGGGACGTCGGCCACAATGAGCAGTTATTC.

This clonotype was seen only once. The J gene is TRBJ2-3, the V gene TRBV9, with 11 positions matching TRBD2. J lost 7 bases, V lost 4 bases, and 8 bases had no gene match. The CDR3 loop spans 15 amino acids. Germline lookup yields CDR1 SGDLS and CDR2 YYNGEE. The CDR3 DNA is TGTGCCAGCAGCCCAACTAGCGGGGGTGTGAATACGCAGTATTTT. Protein product: CASSPTSGGVNTQYF. The full variable domain, rest sourced from reference TRBV9 and TRBJ2-3, is DSGVTQTPKHLITATGQRVTLRCSPRSGDLSVYWYQQSLDQGLQFLIQYYNGEERAKGNILERFSAQQFPDLHSELNLSSLELGDSALYFCASSPTSGGVNTQYFGPGTRLTVL.

Only a few counts were recorded for this clonotype. V and J are TRBV15 and TRBJ2-3; D is uncertain. Germline V gives CDR1 LNHNV, CDR2 YYDKDF (reference sequence). Trimming cost V 0 bases and J 2 bases, with 6 bases left between them. The CDR3 loop spans 14 amino acids. The CDR3 nucleotides read TGTGCCACCAGCAGAGATGTAAACACAGATACGCAGTATTTT. Encoded protein: CATSRDVNTDTQYF.

This clonotype occurred a few times. The chain couples TRBV10-3 to TRBJ1-2, with TRBD1 as a possible D gene (5 bases). CDR1 and CDR2 (germline): ENHRY, SYGVKD. V gave up 5 bases and J gave up 6 bases, with 13 bases separating them. There are 13 residues in the CDR3. The CDR3 region is CAISPGEGHGYTF. The CDR3 DNA is TGTGCCATCAGTCCGGGAGAGGGACATGGCTACACCTTC.

This sequence joins TRBV30 and TRBJ2-6, with 8 bases matching TRBD1. Germline-derived CDR1 and CDR2 are GTSNPN and SVGIG (reference sequence). The ends lost 4 bases at V and 2 bases at J; junction bases unmatched: 1. This CDR3 is built from 14 residues. The CDR3 nucleotides are TGTGCCTGGATGACAGGGGCTGGGGCCAACGTCCTGACTTTC. Its protein product is CAWMTGAGANVLTF.

This chain links TRBV10-3 with TRBJ2-3; D is unresolved. Trimming shortened V by 2 bases and J by 0 bases, and 18 bases separated the two germline ends. CDR1 is ENHRY, CDR2 SYGVKD, per germline. This CDR3 has 18 amino acids. CDR3: CAISELHLGPTSTDTQYF. In DNA, the CDR3 is TGTGCCATCAGTGAGCTCCACCTCGGACCTACTAGCACAGATACGCAGTATTTT.

The sample holds a few counts of this clonotype. The chain has TRBV9 and TRBJ2-1; 12 bases map to TRBD2. CDR1 is SGDLS, CDR2 YYNGEE, per germline. Losses at the gene ends were 3 bases for V and 6 bases for J; bases not matched to a gene: 1. The CDR3 sequence is 14 residues long. The CDR3 loop is CASSALAGGNEQFF. The CDR3 DNA reads TGTGCCAGCAGCGCACTAGCGGGGGGCAATGAGCAGTTCTTC. Using reference TRBV9 and TRBJ2-1 for the parts outside the CDR3, the full variable domain is DSGVTQTPKHLITATGQRVTLRCSPRSGDLSVYWYQQSLDQGLQFLIQYYNGEERAKGNILERFSAQQFPDLHSELNLSSLELGDSALYFCASSALAGGNEQFFGPGTRLTVL.

J is TRBJ1-6 and V is TRBV12-3 or TRBV12-4; D is unresolved. Trimming removed 3 bases from V and 9 bases from J, with 6 bases in between. The CDR3 spans 12 residues. CDR3 region: CASSFPPSPLHF. For the CDR3, the DNA is TGTGCCAGCAGTTTTCCGCCTTCACCCCTCCACTTT.

The chain couples TRBV4-1 to TRBJ2-4; D remains unclear. The V gene lost 0 bases and the J gene lost 2 bases, with 5 bases spanning the gap. CDR3 length equals 14 residues. The germline V gene encodes CDR1 MGHRA and CDR2 YSYEKL. In nucleotides, the CDR3 is TGCGCCAGCAGCCAAGACAGGACCAAAAACATTCAGTACTTC. It codes for CASSQDRTKNIQYF.

The chain is built from TRBV20-1 and TRBJ2-7; D might be TRBD2 (6 bases). CDR1 DFQATT and CDR2 SNEGSKA come from the germline V gene (reference sequence). V was shortened by 6 bases and J by 4 bases, with 13 bases between the two germline ends. The CDR3 is 12 residues long. CDR3 nucleotides: TGCAGTGCCTCTAGCGATCCGTACGAGCAGTACTTC. It is translated as CSASSDPYEQYF.

The chain combines TRBV6-5 with TRBJ2-1; tentatively, D is TRBD1 or TRBD2 (5 bases each). With 7 bases removed from V and 1 base from J, the gap between germline ends came to 14 bases. Germline V CDR1 and CDR2: MNHEY, SVGAGI. This CDR3 has 15 residues. CDR3 loop: CASIKKGSSYNEQFF. As DNA, the CDR3 is TGTGCCAGCATTAAAAAGGGGAGTTCCTACAATGAGCAGTTCTTC.

This clonotype was detected only a few times. This chain connects TRBV5-1 to TRBJ2-7; either TRBD1 or TRBD2 may fit D (7 bases each). CDR1 and CDR2 from the germline V gene are SGHRS and YFSETQ. The CDR3 covers 13 residues. Trimming pared 2 bases from V and 7 bases from J, leaving 13 bases between. CDR3 residues: CASSFTGEGEQYF. The CDR3 bases are TGCGCCAGCAGCTTCACAGGGGAGGGAGAGCAGTACTTC.